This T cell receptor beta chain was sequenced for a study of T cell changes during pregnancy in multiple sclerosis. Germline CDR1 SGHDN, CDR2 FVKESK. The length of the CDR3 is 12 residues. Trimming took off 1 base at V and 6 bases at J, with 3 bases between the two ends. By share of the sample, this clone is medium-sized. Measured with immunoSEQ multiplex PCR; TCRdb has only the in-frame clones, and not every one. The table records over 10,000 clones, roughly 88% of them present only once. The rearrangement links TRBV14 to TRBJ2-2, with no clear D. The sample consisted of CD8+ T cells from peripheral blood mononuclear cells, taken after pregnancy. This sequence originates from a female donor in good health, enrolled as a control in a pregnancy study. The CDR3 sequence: CASSQVSGELFF. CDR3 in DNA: TGTGCCAGCAGCCAAGTATCCGGGGAGCTGTTTTTT.